The 19 T cell receptor beta chains in this list originate from one sample, sequenced in a study of blood T cell repertoires in COVID-19. TCRdb's copy holds only in-frame clones and misses some; the assay was immunoSEQ multiplex PCR. The sample includes over 140,000 clones, more than 65% seen only once; the top ten take 3% to 4.5%. The sequencing input was peripheral blood. The receptors were sampled from a woman aged 55-69 years with acute or convalescent COVID-19.

V gene TRBV20-1 combines with J gene TRBJ2-7; 10 bases align to TRBD2. Germline CDR1 DFQATT, CDR2 SNEGSKA (reference sequence). After removal of 3 bases from V and 6 bases from J, the junction contained 5 bases not matched to a gene. The CDR3 spans 13 residues. The CDR3 sequence: CSASSSGRGEQYF. The CDR3 nucleotides read TGCAGTGCTAGTTCTAGCGGGAGAGGCGAGCAGTACTTC.

This clone turned up a few times. This chain connects TRBV20-1 to TRBJ1-1; D is ambiguous. Trimming cost V 3 bases and J 1 base, with 9 bases left between them. CDR1 DFQATT and CDR2 SNEGSKA come from the germline V gene (reference sequence). The CDR3 spans 13 residues. The DNA of the CDR3 is TGCAGTGCTAGTAAGAGCGGGAACACTGAAGCTTTCTTT. It codes for CSASKSGNTEAFF.

The CDR3 here is CAGSLGTGRETQYF. Here the CDR3 DNA reads TGTGCCGGCTCTCTAGGGACAGGGAGAGAGACCCAGTACTTC. The V call is TRBV2, the J call TRBJ2-5; 9 bases agree with TRBD1. CDR3 length equals 14 residues. The V segment lost 11 bases and the J segment 4 bases; nucleotides outside the gene matches: 11. Germline CDR1 reads SNHLY; CDR2 reads FYNNEI.

V and J are TRBV30 and TRBJ1-2; possibly TRBD1 for D (6 bases). The CDR3 is 13 amino acids. Looked up from germline, CDR1 is GTSNPN and CDR2 is SVGIG (reference sequence). V was trimmed by 4 bases and J by 6 bases, leaving 15 bases between them. The CDR3 here is CAWNLGRGNGYTF. CDR3 coding DNA: TGTGCCTGGAATCTCGGCAGGGGAAATGGCTACACCTTC.

The chain has TRBV19 and TRBJ1-4, with D maybe TRBD1 (5 bases). With 6 bases removed from V and 6 bases from J, the gap between germline ends came to 26 bases. CDR3 size: 18 residues. CDR1 and CDR2 (germline): LNHDA, SQIVND (reference sequence). Written as DNA, the CDR3 is TGTGCCAGTAGGCCGGTTGCGGGGCGGCAAGGAAGTGATGAAAAACTGTTTTTT. Translation gives CASRPVAGRQGSDEKLFF.

This chain links TRBV7-3 with TRBJ2-1; maybe TRBD2 (6 bases). Germline values: CDR1 SGHTA, CDR2 FQGTGA. Trimming pared 6 bases from V and 8 bases from J, leaving 17 bases between. The CDR3 consists of 14 residues. The CDR3 DNA follows: TGTGCCAGCAGTCGAAGTCGGGAGTCCGATGAGCAGTTCTTC. It yields the protein CASSRSRESDEQFF.

This sequence joins TRBV27 and TRBJ2-3, with a weak D call TRBD2 (5 bases). V shed 8 bases and J shed 2 bases, with 26 bases lying between them. The germline CDR1 and CDR2 sequences are MNHEY and SMNVEV (reference sequence). The CDR3 extends over 18 amino acids. CDR3 region: CASSRESRGYGITDTQYF. CDR3 bases: TGTGCCAGCTCCCGAGAGAGTCGAGGGTATGGTATCACAGATACGCAGTATTTT.

In this sample, this clone turned up once. The J gene is TRBJ1-2, the V gene TRBV29-1; D may be TRBD1 (6 bases). The germline V gene encodes CDR1 SQVTM and CDR2 ANQGSEA. The V and J ends lost 7 bases and 4 bases respectively, with 16 bases between them. The length of the CDR3 is 13 residues. The CDR3 is CSGVVAGVYGYTF. The CDR3 DNA reads as TGCAGCGGGGTGGTGGCAGGGGTCTATGGCTACACCTTC.

This sequence joins TRBV5-1 and TRBJ2-2, with 9 bases aligning to TRBD1. V lost 0 bases and J lost 3; bases outside the gene matches: 6. The germline gives CDR1 SGHRS, CDR2 YFSETQ. The CDR3 has 17 amino acids. CDR3 DNA: TGCGCCAGCAGCTTGGAAACAGGGGGCGGGGACACCGGGGAGCTGTTTTTT. Amino acids: CASSLETGGGDTGELFF.

The rearrangement links TRBV6-6 to TRBJ2-1, with 9 bases identical to TRBD2. With 6 bases clipped from V and 7 bases from J, the junction kept 10 bases outside the gene matches. The CDR3 totals 15 residues. Germline V gene data show CDR1 as MNHNY and CDR2 as SVGAGI (reference sequence). CDR3: CASSPLSGRRNEQFF. In nucleotides, the CDR3 is TGTGCCAGCAGCCCCCTCAGCGGGAGGAGGAATGAGCAGTTCTTC.

V is TRBV25-1 and J is TRBJ2-3; 8 positions match TRBD2. The CDR3 runs to 13 residues. The V and J ends lost 7 bases and 4 bases, in that order; junction bases with no gene match: 4. In germline, CDR1 is MGHDK, CDR2 SYGVNS. CDR3: CASTREGADTQYF. CDR3 coding DNA: TGTGCCAGCACCCGGGAGGGGGCAGATACGCAGTATTTT. Complete variable domain (other parts from reference TRBV25-1 and TRBJ2-3): EADIYQTPRYLVIGTGKKITLECSQTMGHDKMYWYQQDPGMELHLIHYSYGVNSTEKGDLSSESTVSRIRTEHFPLTLESARPSHTSQYLCASTREGADTQYFGPGTRLTVL.

This chain uses TRBV25-1 with TRBJ1-6; 8 bases match TRBD1. In germline, CDR1 is MGHDK, CDR2 SYGVNS. V shed 4 bases and J 2 bases; nucleotides not matched to a gene: 4. This CDR3 spans 16 amino acids. CDR3 DNA sequence: TGTGCCAGCAGTGGGACAGGGAGGACCTATAATTCACCCCTCCACTTT. Translated, it gives CASSGTGRTYNSPLHF.

The V gene is TRBV27, the J gene TRBJ2-3; the D gene is possibly TRBD1 (6 bases). This CDR3 is 14 amino acids long. Trimming left V 5 bases short and J 6 bases short, with 15 bases between. Per the germline V gene, CDR1 is MNHEY and CDR2 is SMNVEV (reference sequence). This CDR3 is CASSPNMQGDTQYF. CDR3 bases: TGTGCCAGCAGTCCAAACATGCAGGGGGATACGCAGTATTTT.

The chain joins TRBV19 to TRBJ2-1; a possible D gene is TRBD2 (5 bases). CDR1 LNHDA and CDR2 SQIVND come from the germline V gene (reference sequence). Trimming cost V 3 bases and J 1 base, with 13 bases left between them. The CDR3 contains 16 residues. CDR3 sequence (DNA): TGTGCCAGTAGTATTTGGGAAAGAGGGTCCTACAATGAGCAGTTCTTC. Its protein is CASSIWERGSYNEQFF.

V gene TRBV28 combines with J gene TRBJ2-1, with 7 bases that match TRBD2. J lost 4 bases, V lost 7 bases, and 7 bases had no gene match. The V gene's germline CDR1 is MDHEN and CDR2 SYDVKM. CDR3 length equals 14 residues. Written as DNA, the CDR3 is TGTGCCAGCATCCCTAGCGGTACGTACAATGAGCAGTTCTTC. This sequence encodes CASIPSGTYNEQFF.

The V and J genes are TRBV11-3 and TRBJ1-6, with no clear D. CDR1 SGHNT and CDR2 YENEEA come from the germline V gene. The CDR3 is 15 residues long. V was trimmed by 0 bases and J by 11 bases, leaving 14 bases between them. In nucleotides, the CDR3 is TGTGCCAGCAGCTTAGATCCTTCAGGTTGGACACCCCTCCACTTT. Translating gives CASSLDPSGWTPLHF.

This clone has only a few counts. The rearrangement uses TRBV11-2 and TRBJ1-2; the match to TRBD1 covers 8 bases. This CDR3 has 13 residues. Germline V gene data show CDR1 as SGHAT and CDR2 as FQNNGV. V trimming: 1 base; J trimming: 8 bases; junction bases outside the gene matches: 3. The CDR3 is CASSLGQGQGYTF. The CDR3 DNA reads TGTGCCAGCAGCTTAGGACAGGGGCAAGGCTACACCTTC.

The chain couples TRBV7-9 to TRBJ1-4, with a weak D call TRBD1 (5 bases). V lost 7 bases and J lost 4, with 13 bases in between. This CDR3 has 14 residues. The germline V gene has CDR1 SEHNR and CDR2 FQNEAQ (reference sequence). In DNA, the CDR3 is TGTGCCAGCACCCCGAGCGGGGGTAATGAAAAACTGTTTTTT. Translation gives CASTPSGGNEKLFF. The variable domain in full, with the rest retrieved from reference TRBV7-9 and TRBJ1-4, is DTGVSQNPRHKITKRGQNVTFRCDPISEHNRLYWYRQTLGQGPEFLTYFQNEAQLEKSRLLSDRFSAERPKGSFSTLEIQRTEQGDSAMYLCASTPSGGNEKLFFGSGTQLSVL.

Of note for this clone: The identical CDR3 is also encoded by other nucleotide sequences in the sample. The gene calls are TRBV11-2 and TRBJ1-5; 7 bases line up with TRBD1. Unmatched junction bases numbered 3, after V lost 6 bases and J lost 4 bases. The CDR3 covers 13 residues. The germline V gene has CDR1 SGHAT and CDR2 FQNNGV. The CDR3 protein is CASSLQGNQPQHF. CDR3 DNA: TGTGCCAGCAGTTTACAGGGGAATCAGCCCCAGCATTTT.